This paragraph covers one T cell receptor (beta chain) sequence. Its cognate antigen is unknown. This entry is derived from a study of cytomegalovirus exposure and HLA in healthy donors. The CDR3 loop spans 16 amino acids. The PCR made use of 60 Vbeta and 13 Jbeta primers. TCRdb keeps only in-frame clones here, not all; method: immunoSEQ multiplex PCR. The data contain roughly 250,000 clones, roughly 81% of them singletons. Study-level findings and limits: High sensitivity and specificity were reportedly achieved when the classifier diagnosed cytomegalovirus status.

The receptor was isolated from a woman aged 40 to 49 in good health and CMV-seropositive. The material sequenced was PBMCs. The V gene is TRBV21-1, the J gene TRBJ2-2; the D call in the table, TRBD2, was not verified against the DNA. TRBV21-1 corresponds to a pseudogene. CDR3 residues: CASREYLGRDTGELFF. The CDR3 DNA is TGTGCCAGCAGGGAGTACCTCGGGAGAGACACCGGGGAGCTGTTTTTT.